This record covers a single TCR beta chain. Its matching antigen is unknown. This entry is derived from a study of shared clonotypes between healthy human individuals. At the level of the study: Those who served as donors were a couple of women and three men between the ages of 18 and 49. Findings and limits, study-wide: Generally, naive subsets (rather than memory subsets) showed larger estimated richness.

From germline, CDR1 is LNHNV and CDR2 YYDKDF (reference sequence). With 0 bases removed from V and 8 bases from J, the gap between germline ends came to 4 bases. CDR3 size: 11 residues. As processed by the authors: Junction-only sequences produced by ImmunoSEQ had no quality scores, so filtering differed. The table came from immunoSEQ multiplex PCR; TCRdb's copy has only in-frame clones and leaves some out. V, J and clone size are taken as reported in that table, and D and trimming were inferred from the DNA itself. The data hold under 850,000 clones, with 85% to 95% observed a single time. It was CD45RO-negative cells, positively selected for CCR7, that made up naive CD8 cells, with terminally differentiated effector memory CD45RA+ cells excluded.

The chain is built from TRBV15 and TRBJ1-1; D not resolved. This receptor was obtained from a man aged 25-40 years in good health. Sequenced: naive CD8+ T cells sorted from blood. The CDR3 DNA follows: TGTGCCACCAGCAGAGATGGAGAAGCTTTCTTT. It specifies CATSRDGEAFF.